These 10 T cell receptor beta chains share one sample of origin, sequenced in a study of a mutant IDH1 vaccine in newly diagnosed glioma. As to time point: week 47, end of study. With topical imiquimod, each dose of the vaccine consisted of 300 ug of mutant IDH1 20-mer peptide. Method: immunoSEQ multiplex PCR; TCRdb's copy keeps in-frame clones and lacks some. Among around 84,000 clones listed, 75% to 85% were seen once. Their target antigens are unknown. The specimen comprised PBMCs, sampled from a glioma patient whose treatment included an IDH1 peptide vaccine. The receptors here all came from a man aged 40-49 years with glioma.

The genes are TRBV19 and TRBJ1-1; D is unclear. V lost 4 bases, J lost 0 bases, and 9 bases lay in between. This CDR3 comprises 14 residues. Germline CDR1 and CDR2: LNHDA and SQIVND (reference sequence). The CDR3 here is CASSKEQLNTEAFF. The CDR3 DNA is TGTGCCAGTAGTAAAGAGCAGCTGAACACTGAAGCTTTCTTT.

This chain links TRBV28 with TRBJ1-1; D ambiguous. V gave up 7 bases and J gave up 0 bases, with 18 bases separating them. The CDR3 totals 16 residues. CDR1 is MDHEN, CDR2 SYDVKM, per germline. CDR3 amino acids: CASKLGLGSMNTEAFF. The CDR3 DNA reads as TGTGCCAGCAAACTCGGTCTAGGCAGCATGAACACTGAAGCTTTCTTT. Looking up the rest from reference TRBV28 and TRBJ1-1 gives the full variable domain: DVKVTQSSRYLVKRTGEKVFLECVQDMDHENMFWYRQDPGLGLRLIYFSYDVKMKEKGDIPEGYSVSREKKERFSLILESASTNQTSMYLCASKLGLGSMNTEAFFGQGTRLTVV.

Here the CDR3 DNA reads TGTGCCAGCGGACCCCGAAAAGAGACCCAGTACTTC. The encoded protein is CASGPRKETQYF. The chain employs TRBV7-2 and TRBJ2-5; no firm D call. CDR3 length: 12 residues. Germline CDR1 and CDR2: SGHTA and FQGNSA. V gave up 8 bases and J gave up 3 bases, with 10 bases separating them.

The chain carries TRBV29-1 and TRBJ2-7; TRBD2 matches at 8 bases. V dropped 3 bases and J dropped 5; count of bases not matched to a gene: 6. Germline-derived CDR1 and CDR2 are SQVTM and ANQGSEA. CDR3 length: 13 amino acids. CDR3 in DNA: TGCAGCGTTGAGGGACTAGGGGGGAACGAGCAGTACTTC. Translation: CSVEGLGGNEQYF.

This clone was detected only a few times. The chain employs TRBV6-5 and TRBJ1-1; weak D call: TRBD1 (6 bases). Deletions cut 5 bases from V and 8 bases from J, with 15 bases between. The length of the CDR3 is 13 residues. CDR1 and CDR2 from the germline V gene are MNHEY and SVGAGI. DNA for the CDR3: TGTGCCAGCAGTATAAACACAGGGTCGGAAGCTTTCTTT. Translated: CASSINTGSEAFF.

The rearrangement links TRBV6-6 to TRBJ1-5; unclear D gene. V lost 4 bases and J lost 3, with 10 bases in between. This CDR3 has 14 amino acids. Germline loops: CDR1 MNHNY, CDR2 SVGAGI (reference sequence). In nucleotides, the CDR3 is TGTGCCAGCAGTTCTAGACCTACCAATCAGCCCCAGCATTTT. This codes for CASSSRPTNQPQHF.

This chain uses TRBV15 with TRBJ2-7, with 9 bases lining up with TRBD1. The J segment lost 3 bases and the V segment lost 9 bases, leaving 3 bases of the junction unmatched. CDR1 is LNHNV and CDR2 is YYDKDF in the germline V gene (reference sequence). The CDR3 sequence is 12 residues long. CDR3 DNA: TGTGCCACGGGACAGGGCTACTACGAGCAGTACTTC. This translates into CATGQGYYEQYF.

Of note for this clone: At one of its ends the junction is not consistent with the germline gene, which may arise from a read error. The chain uses TRBV7-7 and TRBJ2-1; the match to TRBD2 covers 8 bases. CDR1 and CDR2 (germline): SSHAT, FNYEAQ (reference sequence). This CDR3 region has 13 residues. CDR3 sequence (DNA): TGTGCTAGCAGCTTAGCGGGAAACAATGAGCAGTTCTTC. Amino acids: CASSLAGNNEQFF. The whole variable domain, filled in from reference TRBV7-7 and TRBJ2-1, reads GAGVSQSPRYKVTKRGQDVTLRCDPISSHATLYWYQQALGQGPEFLTYFNYEAQPDKSGLPSDRFSAERPEGSISTLTIQRTEQRDSAMYRCASSLAGNNEQFFGPGTRLTVL.

The chain links TRBV5-1 to TRBJ1-2; D perhaps matches TRBD1 (6 bases). Trimming cost V 0 bases and J 5 bases, with 8 bases left between them. Germline V gives CDR1 SGHRS, CDR2 YFSETQ. This CDR3 has 13 amino acids. CDR3 sequence reads: CASSLGTAYGYTF. The CDR3 bases are TGCGCCAGCAGCTTGGGGACAGCATATGGCTACACCTTC.

The chain recombines TRBV9 with TRBJ2-5; no firm D call. The CDR3 is made up of 15 amino acids. V was cut by 0 bases and J by 0 bases, with 9 bases left in between. Germline CDR1 SGDLS, CDR2 YYNGEE. This CDR3 reads CASSVGVGHQETQYF. CDR3 nucleotides: TGTGCCAGCAGCGTAGGGGTCGGACACCAAGAGACCCAGTACTTC.